Each of the 4 T cell receptor beta chains below was sequenced from the same sample in a study of blood T cell repertoires in COVID-19. TCRdb's copy holds only in-frame clones and misses some; the assay was immunoSEQ multiplex PCR. The sample shows approximately 59,000 clones, approximately 75% of them seen only once. Sequences were obtained from peripheral blood. These receptor sequences come from a man aged 55-75 years with COVID-19, enrolled during active disease.

The rearrangement uses TRBV27 and TRBJ2-1; 11 bases map to TRBD2. The germline V gene encodes CDR1 MNHEY and CDR2 SMNVEV (reference sequence). V shed 2 bases and J 0 bases; nucleotides not matched to a gene: 9. CDR3 size: 19 residues. CDR3 nucleotide sequence: TGTGCCAGCAGTTTACGAGCTGTAGCGGGAGGGCCCTCCTACAATGAGCAGTTCTTC. It yields the protein CASSLRAVAGGPSYNEQFF.

The rearrangement uses TRBV13 and TRBJ2-1; 10 nucleotides match TRBD2. The germline V gene has CDR1 PRHDT and CDR2 FYEKMQ (reference sequence). The CDR3 is made up of 16 amino acids. The J segment lost 6 bases and the V segment lost 1 base, leaving 6 bases of the junction unmatched. CDR3 residues: CASSLDSSGSINEQFF. CDR3 coding DNA: TGTGCCAGCAGCTTAGACTCTAGCGGGAGTATCAATGAGCAGTTCTTC.

This chain connects TRBV5-6 to TRBJ1-2, with 11 nucleotides matching TRBD1. V shed 5 bases and J 3 bases; nucleotides not matched to a gene: 6. This CDR3 contains 15 residues. Per the germline V gene, CDR1 is SGHDT and CDR2 is YYEEEE. DNA of the CDR3: TGTGCCAGCAGGGAACCGGGACAGGGGGACTATGGCTACACCTTC. Residues: CASREPGQGDYGYTF.

The chain combines TRBV7-2 with TRBJ2-7; no firm D call. V was trimmed by 1 base and J by 0 bases, leaving 7 bases between them. There are 14 residues in the CDR3. CDR1 is SGHTA and CDR2 is FQGNSA in the germline V gene. The DNA of the CDR3 is TGTGCCAGCAGCTTAGACCAGATCTCCTACGAGCAGTACTTC. Its protein is CASSLDQISYEQYF.